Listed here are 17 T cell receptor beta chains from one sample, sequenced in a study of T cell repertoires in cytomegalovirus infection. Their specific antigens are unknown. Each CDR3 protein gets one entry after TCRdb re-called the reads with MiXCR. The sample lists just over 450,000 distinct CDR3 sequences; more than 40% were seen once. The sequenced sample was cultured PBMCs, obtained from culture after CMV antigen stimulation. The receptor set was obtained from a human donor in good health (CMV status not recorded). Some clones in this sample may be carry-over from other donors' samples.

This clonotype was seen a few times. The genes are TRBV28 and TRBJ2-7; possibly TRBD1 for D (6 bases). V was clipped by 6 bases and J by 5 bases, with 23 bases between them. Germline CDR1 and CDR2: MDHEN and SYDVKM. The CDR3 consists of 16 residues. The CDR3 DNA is TGTGCCAGCAGGTCAACAGGGTCGGCCCGTTTCGACGAGCAGTACTTC. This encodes CASRSTGSARFDEQYF.

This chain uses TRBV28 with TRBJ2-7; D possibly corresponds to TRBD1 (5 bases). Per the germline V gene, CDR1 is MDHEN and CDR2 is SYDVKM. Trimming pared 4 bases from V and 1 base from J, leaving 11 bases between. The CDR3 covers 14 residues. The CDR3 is CASSSPAGSYEQYF. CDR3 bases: TGTGCCAGCAGTTCCCCCGCAGGGTCCTACGAGCAGTACTTC.

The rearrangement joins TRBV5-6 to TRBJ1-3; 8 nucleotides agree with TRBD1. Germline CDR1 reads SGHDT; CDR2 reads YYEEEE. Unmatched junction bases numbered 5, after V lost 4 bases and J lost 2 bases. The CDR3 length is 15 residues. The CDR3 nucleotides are TGTGCCAGCAGCGCAAGACAGGGGCCTGGAAACACCATATATTTT. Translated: CASSARQGPGNTIYF.

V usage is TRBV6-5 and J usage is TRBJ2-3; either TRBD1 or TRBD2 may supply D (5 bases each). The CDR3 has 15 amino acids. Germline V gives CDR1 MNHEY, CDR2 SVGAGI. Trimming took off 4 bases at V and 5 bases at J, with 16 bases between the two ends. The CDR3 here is CASSSPRSGRDTQYF. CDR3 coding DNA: TGTGCCAGCAGTTCCCCTCGTTCAGGGAGAGATACGCAGTATTTT.

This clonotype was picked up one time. The CDR3 region has the DNA TGTGCCAGCAGTACCTTGGGACAGGGTAATTCACCCCTCCACTTT. Translated: CASSTLGQGNSPLHF. The rearrangement links TRBV28 to TRBJ1-6, with TRBD1 matching 9 bases. Germline-derived CDR1 and CDR2 are MDHEN and SYDVKM. The CDR3 has 15 residues. Trimming removed 5 bases from V and 6 bases from J; junction bases left unmatched: 5.

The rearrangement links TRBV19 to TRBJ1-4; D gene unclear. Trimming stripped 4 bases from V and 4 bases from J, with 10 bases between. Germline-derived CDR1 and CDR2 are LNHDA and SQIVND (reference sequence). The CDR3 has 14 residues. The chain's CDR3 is CASSTMAFNEKLFF. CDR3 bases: TGTGCCAGTAGTACTATGGCTTTTAATGAAAAACTGTTTTTT.

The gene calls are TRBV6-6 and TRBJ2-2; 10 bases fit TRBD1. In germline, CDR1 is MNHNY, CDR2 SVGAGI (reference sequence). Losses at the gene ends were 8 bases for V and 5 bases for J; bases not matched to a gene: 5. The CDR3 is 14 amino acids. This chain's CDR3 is CASGQGGITGELFF. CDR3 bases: TGTGCCAGCGGACAGGGGGGGATAACCGGGGAGCTGTTTTTT.

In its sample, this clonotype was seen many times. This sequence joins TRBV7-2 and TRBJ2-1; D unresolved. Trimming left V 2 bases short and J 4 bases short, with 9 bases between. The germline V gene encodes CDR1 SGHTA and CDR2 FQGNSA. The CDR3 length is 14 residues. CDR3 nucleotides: TGTGCCAGCAGCTTAATCCCGACGTACAATGAGCAGTTCTTC. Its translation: CASSLIPTYNEQFF. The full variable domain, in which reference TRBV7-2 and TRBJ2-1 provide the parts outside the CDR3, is GAGVSQSPSNKVTEKGKDVELRCDPISGHTALYWYRQSLGQGLEFLIYFQGNSAPDKSGLPSDRFSAERTGGSVSTLTIQRTQQEDSAVYLCASSLIPTYNEQFFGPGTRLTVL.

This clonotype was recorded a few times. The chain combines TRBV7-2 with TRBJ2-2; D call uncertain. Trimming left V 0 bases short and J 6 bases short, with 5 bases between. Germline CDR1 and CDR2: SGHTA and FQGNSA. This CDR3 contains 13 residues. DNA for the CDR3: TGTGCCAGCAGCTTAGCTGAAGCCGGGGAGCTGTTTTTT. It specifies CASSLAEAGELFF.

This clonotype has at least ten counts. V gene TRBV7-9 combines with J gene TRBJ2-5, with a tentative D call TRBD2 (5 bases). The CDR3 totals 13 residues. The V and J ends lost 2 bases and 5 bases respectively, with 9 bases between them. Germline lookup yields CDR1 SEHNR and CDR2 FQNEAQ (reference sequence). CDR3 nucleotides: TGTGCCAGCAGCTTACGCGGCGGGGAGACCCAGTACTTC. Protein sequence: CASSLRGGETQYF.

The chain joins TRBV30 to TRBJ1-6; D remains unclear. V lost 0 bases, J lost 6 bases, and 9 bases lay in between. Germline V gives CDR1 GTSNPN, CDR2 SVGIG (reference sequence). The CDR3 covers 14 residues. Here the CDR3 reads CAWSVRGINSPLHF. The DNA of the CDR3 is TGTGCCTGGAGTGTACGTGGGATTAATTCACCCCTCCACTTT. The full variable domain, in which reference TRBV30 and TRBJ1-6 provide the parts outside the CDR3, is SQTIHQWPATLVQPVGSPLSLECTVEGTSNPNLYWYRQAAGRGLQLLFYSVGIGQISSEVPQNLSASRPQDRQFILSSKKLLLSDSGFYLCAWSVRGINSPLHFGNGTRLTVT.

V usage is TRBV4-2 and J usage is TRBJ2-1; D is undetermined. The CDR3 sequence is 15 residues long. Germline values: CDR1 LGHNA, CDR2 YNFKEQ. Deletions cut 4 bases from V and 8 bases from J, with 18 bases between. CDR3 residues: CASSLGLPPEDEQFF. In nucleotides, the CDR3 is TGTGCCAGCAGCCTCGGGCTGCCCCCGGAAGATGAGCAGTTCTTC.

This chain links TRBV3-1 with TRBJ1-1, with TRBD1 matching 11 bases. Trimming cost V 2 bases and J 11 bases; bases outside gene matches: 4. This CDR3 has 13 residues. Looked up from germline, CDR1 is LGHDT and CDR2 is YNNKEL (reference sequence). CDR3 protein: CASSQSDRGLAFF. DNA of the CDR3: TGTGCCAGCAGCCAATCGGACAGGGGGCTTGCTTTCTTT.

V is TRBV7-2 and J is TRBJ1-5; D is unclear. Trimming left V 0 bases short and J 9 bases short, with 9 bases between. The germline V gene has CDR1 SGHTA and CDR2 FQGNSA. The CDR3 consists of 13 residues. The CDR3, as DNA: TGTGCCAGCAGCTTAGCATTTCTCCGGCCCCAGCATTTT. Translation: CASSLAFLRPQHF.

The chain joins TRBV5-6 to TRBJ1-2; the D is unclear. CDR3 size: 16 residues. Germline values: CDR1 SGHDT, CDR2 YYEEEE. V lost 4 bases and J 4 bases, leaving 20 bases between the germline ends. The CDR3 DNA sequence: TGTGCCAGCAGCAGGGAACCCAGTCCCCGGGTCTATGGCTACACCTTC. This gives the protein CASSREPSPRVYGYTF.

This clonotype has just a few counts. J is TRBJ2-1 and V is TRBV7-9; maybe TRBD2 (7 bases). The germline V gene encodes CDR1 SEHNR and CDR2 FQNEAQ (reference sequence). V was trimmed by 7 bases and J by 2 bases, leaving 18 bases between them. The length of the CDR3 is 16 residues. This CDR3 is CASTLVGGGPYNEQFF. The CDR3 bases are TGTGCCAGCACCCTAGTAGGGGGAGGGCCCTACAATGAGCAGTTCTTC.

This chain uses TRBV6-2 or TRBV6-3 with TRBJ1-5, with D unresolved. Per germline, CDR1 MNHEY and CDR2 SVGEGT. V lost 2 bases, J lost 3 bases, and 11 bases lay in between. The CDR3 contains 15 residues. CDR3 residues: CASSYRRHTNQPQHF. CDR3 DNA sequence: TGTGCCAGCAGTTACCGTCGTCACACCAATCAGCCCCAGCATTTT.